This TCR beta chain comes out of a study of OX40 agonist ivuxolimab in advanced cancers. Findings and caveats of the study: There was clonal expansion of CD4+ and CD8+ blood T cells by week 6 at 0.1 to 3.0 mg/kg.

Autoimmune disease history or systemic immunosuppression excluded patients. Trimming stripped 3 bases from V and 7 bases from J, with 7 bases between. CDR3 size: 12 residues. Germline V lookup: CDR1 SEHNR, CDR2 FQNEAQ (reference sequence). On this clone itself: What it recognizes is unknown.

The data were produced by immunoSEQ multiplex PCR, yet TCRdb's version contains in-frame clones alone and is incomplete. In the table there are about 19,000 clones, 80% to 90% of which are singletons. This chain connects TRBV7-9 to TRBJ1-5, with D uncertain. The receptor was isolated from an adult with an advanced solid tumor such as melanoma, head and neck, liver or kidney cancer. Sequenced here: CD4+ or CD8+ T cells sorted from blood, sampled in a trial of the OX40 agonist ivuxolimab. The CDR3 DNA reads TGTGCCAGCAGCTTCGCGGAACAGCCCCAGCATTTT. It encodes CASSFAEQPQHF.